The next 8 T cell receptor beta chains were all read from a single sample in a study of blood T cell repertoires in COVID-19. The repertoire was sequenced with immunoSEQ multiplex PCR; TCRdb's copy has only in-frame clones and lacks some. Of around 58,000 clones listed, less than 85% are singletons. What was sequenced was peripheral blood. Every receptor here comes from a human donor in a cohort sampled during active COVID-19.

The V and J genes are TRBV5-5 and TRBJ2-5; TRBD1 matches 7 bases. The CDR3 consists of 16 residues. CDR1 is SGHKS and CDR2 is YYEKEE in the germline V gene (reference sequence). The V gene end was trimmed by 6 bases and the J gene end by 5 bases; junction bases not matched to a gene: 16. CDR3 protein: CASTYQGQRVSETQYF. The CDR3 nucleotides are TGTGCCAGCACCTACCAGGGACAGCGAGTATCGGAGACCCAGTACTTC.

The chain is built from TRBV5-1 and TRBJ1-2, with D possibly matching TRBD1 (5 bases). V was cut by 3 bases and J by 9 bases, with 15 bases left in between. CDR1 is SGHRS and CDR2 is YFSETQ in the germline V gene. CDR3 length: 13 amino acids. CDR3 DNA: TGCGCCAGCAGCTCTGGGGCGATAAATAGCTACACCTTC. As protein: CASSSGAINSYTF.

This chain links TRBV5-1 with TRBJ2-7; D ambiguous. Germline CDR1 SGHRS, CDR2 YFSETQ. The length of the CDR3 is 13 residues. The V end was cut by 0 bases, the J end by 4 bases, with 8 bases between. The CDR3 bases are TGCGCCAGCAGCTTGGACAAACAGTACGAGCAGTACTTC. Protein product: CASSLDKQYEQYF.

V usage is TRBV4-2 and J usage is TRBJ1-1; D not resolved. CDR3 size: 15 residues. The V gene's germline CDR1 is LGHNA and CDR2 YNFKEQ. V lost 3 bases and J 1 base, leaving 12 bases between the germline ends. The CDR3 DNA reads as TGTGCCAGCAGCCAGGGCCAGGCCCCGAACACTGAAGCTTTCTTT. It is translated as CASSQGQAPNTEAFF.

In this sample, this clone turned up once. The chain recombines TRBV10-3 with TRBJ2-1, with 12 nucleotides matching TRBD2. CDR1 is ENHRY and CDR2 is SYGVKD in the germline V gene. The ends lost 3 bases at V and 8 bases at J; junction bases unmatched: 5. CDR3 length: 15 residues. In DNA, the CDR3 is TGTGCCATCAGTGAAGGACTAGCGGGGAAGGATGAGCAGTTCTTC. Translated: CAISEGLAGKDEQFF.

This rearrangement joins TRBV7-2 to TRBJ2-5; a weak D match, TRBD2 (6 bases). Germline values: CDR1 SGHTA, CDR2 FQGNSA. The V end lost 4 bases, the J end lost 1 base, and 16 bases lay between the germline ends. There are 16 residues in the CDR3. CDR3 DNA sequence: TGTGCCAGCAGCTCACAACCAGCGGGCCCCCAAGAGACCCAGTACTTC. The encoded protein is CASSSQPAGPQETQYF.

The rearrangement uses TRBV6-5 and TRBJ1-2, with TRBD1 matching over 7 bases. V was clipped by 0 bases and J by 9 bases; unmatched bases: 10. Germline V gives CDR1 MNHEY, CDR2 SVGAGI. The CDR3 runs to 15 residues. This chain's CDR3 is CASSYSIQGSTSYTF. The CDR3, as DNA: TGTGCCAGCAGTTACTCAATACAGGGGTCTACTAGCTACACCTTC.

The V call is TRBV7-2, the J call TRBJ2-1, with 9 bases lining up with TRBD2. The CDR3 totals 16 residues. From germline, CDR1 is SGHTA and CDR2 FQGNSA. V lost 0 bases, J lost 8 bases, and 8 bases stayed unmatched. CDR3: CASSLAWRGGIDEQFF. The CDR3 DNA sequence: TGTGCCAGCAGCTTAGCTTGGCGGGGGGGCATCGATGAGCAGTTCTTC.